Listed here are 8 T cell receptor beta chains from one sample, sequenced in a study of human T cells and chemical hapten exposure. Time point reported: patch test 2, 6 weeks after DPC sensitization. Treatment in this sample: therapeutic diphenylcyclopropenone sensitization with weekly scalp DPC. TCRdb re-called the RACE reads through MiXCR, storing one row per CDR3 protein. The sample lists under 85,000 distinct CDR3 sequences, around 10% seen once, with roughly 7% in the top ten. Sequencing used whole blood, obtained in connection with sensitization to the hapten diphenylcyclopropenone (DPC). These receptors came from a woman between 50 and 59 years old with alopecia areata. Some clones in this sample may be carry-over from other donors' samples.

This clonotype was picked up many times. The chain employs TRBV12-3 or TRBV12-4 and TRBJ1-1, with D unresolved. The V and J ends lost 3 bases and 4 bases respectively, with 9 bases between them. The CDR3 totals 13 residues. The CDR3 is CASSFVDSTEAFF. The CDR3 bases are TGTGCCAGCAGTTTTGTGGATTCCACTGAAGCTTTCTTT.

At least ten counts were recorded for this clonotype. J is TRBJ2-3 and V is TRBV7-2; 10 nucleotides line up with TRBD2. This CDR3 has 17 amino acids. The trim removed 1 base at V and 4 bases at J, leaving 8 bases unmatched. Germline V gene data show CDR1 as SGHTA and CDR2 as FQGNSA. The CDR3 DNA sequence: TGTGCCAGCAGCTTAGGGCGCCTAGCGGGAGTGGCAGATACGCAGTATTTT. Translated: CASSLGRLAGVADTQYF. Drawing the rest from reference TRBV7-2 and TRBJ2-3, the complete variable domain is GAGVSQSPSNKVTEKGKDVELRCDPISGHTALYWYRQSLGQGLEFLIYFQGNSAPDKSGLPSDRFSAERTGGSVSTLTIQRTQQEDSAVYLCASSLGRLAGVADTQYFGPGTRLTVL.

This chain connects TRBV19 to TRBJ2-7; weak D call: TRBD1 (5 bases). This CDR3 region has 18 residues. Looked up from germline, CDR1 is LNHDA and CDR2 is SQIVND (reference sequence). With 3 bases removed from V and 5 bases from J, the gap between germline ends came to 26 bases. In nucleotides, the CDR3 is TGTGCCAGTAGTATTGGGGCTCTGAGCCGGAGCCTCCACCACGAGCAGTACTTC. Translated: CASSIGALSRSLHHEQYF. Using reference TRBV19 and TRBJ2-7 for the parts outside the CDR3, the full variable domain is DGGITQSPKYLFRKEGQNVTLSCEQNLNHDAMYWYRQDPGQGLRLIYYSQIVNDFQKGDIAEGYSVSREKKESFPLTVTSAQKNPTAFYLCASSIGALSRSLHHEQYFGPGTRLTVT.

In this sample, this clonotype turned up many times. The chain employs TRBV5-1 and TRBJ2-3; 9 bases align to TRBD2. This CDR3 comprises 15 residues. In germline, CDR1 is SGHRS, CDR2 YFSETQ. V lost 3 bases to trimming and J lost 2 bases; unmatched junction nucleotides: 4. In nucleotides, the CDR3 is TGCGCCAGCAGCTCGGGACTAGCATACACAGATACGCAGTATTTT. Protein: CASSSGLAYTDTQYF.

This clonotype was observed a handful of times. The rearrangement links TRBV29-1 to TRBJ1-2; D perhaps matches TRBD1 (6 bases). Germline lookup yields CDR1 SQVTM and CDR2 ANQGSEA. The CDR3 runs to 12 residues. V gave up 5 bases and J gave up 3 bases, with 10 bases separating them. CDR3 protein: CSVSQGDYGYTF. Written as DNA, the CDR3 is TGCAGCGTTTCACAGGGAGACTATGGCTACACCTTC.

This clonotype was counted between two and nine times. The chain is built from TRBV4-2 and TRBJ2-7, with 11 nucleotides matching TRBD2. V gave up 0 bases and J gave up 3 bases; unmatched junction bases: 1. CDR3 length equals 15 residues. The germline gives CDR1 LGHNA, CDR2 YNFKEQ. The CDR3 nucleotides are TGTGCCAGCAGCCAAGATCTAGCGGGAGGCTACGAGCAGTACTTC. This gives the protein CASSQDLAGGYEQYF.

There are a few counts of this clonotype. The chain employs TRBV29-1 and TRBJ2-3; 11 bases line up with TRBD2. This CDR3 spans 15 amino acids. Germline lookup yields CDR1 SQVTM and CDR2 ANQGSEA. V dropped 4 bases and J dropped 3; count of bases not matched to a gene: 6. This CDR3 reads CSVGELAGATDTQYF. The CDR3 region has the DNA TGCAGCGTTGGCGAACTAGCGGGAGCAACAGATACGCAGTATTTT.

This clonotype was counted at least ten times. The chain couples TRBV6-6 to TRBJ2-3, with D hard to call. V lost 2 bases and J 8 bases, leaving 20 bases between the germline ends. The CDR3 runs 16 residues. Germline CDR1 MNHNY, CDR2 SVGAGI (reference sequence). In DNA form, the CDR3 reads TGTGCCAGCAGTTACCGTGGTCCGGATACCCTCGGTACGCAGTATTTT. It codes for CASSYRGPDTLGTQYF.